The next 19 T cell receptor beta chains were all read from a single sample in a study of T-cell memory formation after mild COVID-19. Each CDR3 protein is one row after TCRdb ran MiXCR on the 5' RACE reads. The sample lists 300,000 or so distinct CDR3 sequences; approximately 15% were seen once. The sequencing input was PBMCs or a T cell subset sorted from them (not recorded which). The receptors come from a young man who had mild COVID-19 (a few samples of this study predate the infection). Cell type and time point are not known.

This rearrangement joins TRBV7-9 to TRBJ2-3; no clear D gene. Germline-derived CDR1 and CDR2 are SEHNR and FQNEAQ (reference sequence). V was trimmed by 7 bases and J by 0 bases, leaving 5 bases between them. There are 12 residues in the CDR3. The CDR3 protein is CASIGSTDTQYF. In DNA, the CDR3 is TGTGCCAGCATCGGCAGCACAGATACGCAGTATTTT.

This sequence joins TRBV12-2 and TRBJ2-7. TRBV12-2 is given as a pseudogene. The CDR3 length is 15 residues. DNA for the CDR3: TGTGCAAGTCGCCAAGAGGTAGGGTCATCCTACGAGCAGTACGTC. Translated, it gives CASRQEVGSSYEQYV.

The chain employs TRBV6-2 or TRBV6-3 and TRBJ2-7, with D possibly TRBD1 on 6 matching bases. The V end lost 5 bases, the J end lost 0 bases, and 17 bases lay between the germline ends. This CDR3 contains 16 residues. From germline, CDR1 is MNHEY and CDR2 SVGEGT. CDR3 DNA: TGTGCCAGCAGTCCCCCCAGGGGATCCCTCTCCTACGAGCAGTACGTC. Its protein is CASSPPRGSLSYEQYV.

The gene calls are TRBV5-4 and TRBJ2-7; D may be TRBD1 (6 bases). V lost 0 bases and J lost 5, with 12 bases in between. Germline V gene sequence: CDR1 SGHNT, CDR2 YYREEE (reference sequence). The CDR3 totals 14 residues. For the CDR3, the DNA is TGTGCCAGCAGCTTGGGAGTCCAGGGGAACGAGCAGTACGTC. It specifies CASSLGVQGNEQYV.

The chain joins TRBV4-2 to TRBJ2-7; D remains unclear. The CDR3 loop spans 16 amino acids. Germline V gene lookup returns CDR1 LGHNA and CDR2 YNFKEQ. Deletions cut 0 bases from V and 4 bases from J, with 16 bases between. CDR3: CASSQDQAGLGYEQYF. For the CDR3, the DNA is TGTGCCAGCAGCCAAGATCAAGCTGGGCTGGGTTACGAGCAGTACTTC.

This clonotype has only a few counts. J is TRBJ1-1 and V is TRBV7-9; D remains ambiguous. Trimming shortened V by 8 bases and J by 1 base, and 8 bases separated the two germline ends. The CDR3 spans 12 residues. CDR1 SEHNR and CDR2 FQNEAQ come from the germline V gene (reference sequence). Here the CDR3 reads CASYRSNTEAFF. The DNA for the CDR3 is TGTGCCAGCTATAGATCGAACACTGAAGCTTTCTTT.

This chain connects TRBV2 to TRBJ2-7; D not resolved. V lost 2 bases, J lost 7 bases, and 12 bases lay in between. The germline CDR1 and CDR2 sequences are SNHLY and FYNNEI. The CDR3 is 13 residues long. The CDR3 DNA sequence: TGTGCCAGCAGTGAATCTCAGGTGAGGGAGCAGTACGTC. It specifies CASSESQVREQYV.

This clonotype was seen more than once but under ten times. This chain links TRBV9 with TRBJ1-1, with TRBD1 identical over 10 bases. Unmatched junction bases numbered 8, after V lost 3 bases and J lost 3 bases. Germline V CDR1 and CDR2: SGDLS, YYNGEE. The length of the CDR3 is 16 residues. CDR3 amino acids: CASSEGDRGLHTEAFF. CDR3 bases: TGTGCCAGCAGCGAGGGGGACAGGGGACTTCACACTGAAGCTTTCTTT.

The rearrangement uses TRBV27 and TRBJ2-7, with 11 bases that match TRBD2. V trimming: 5 bases; J trimming: 6 bases; junction bases outside the gene matches: 6. The CDR3 runs to 14 residues. Per the germline V gene, CDR1 is MNHEY and CDR2 is SMNVEV (reference sequence). CDR3 in amino acids: CASSPLAGGGEQYF. CDR3 coding DNA: TGTGCCAGCAGTCCCCTAGCGGGGGGCGGCGAGCAGTACTTC.

This chain uses TRBV5-1 with TRBJ2-5, with 7 bases lining up with TRBD1. The germline CDR1 and CDR2 sequences are SGHRS and YFSETQ. Trimming cost V 4 bases and J 2 bases; bases outside gene matches: 8. The CDR3 has 15 amino acids. CDR3 bases: TGCGCCAGCAGCAAACAGGGGAAGACTCAAGAGACCCAGTACTTC. Translating it yields CASSKQGKTQETQYF.

This clonotype came up a few times. This rearrangement joins TRBV7-2 to TRBJ2-5; tentative D call: TRBD2 (5 bases). This CDR3 has 12 amino acids. Germline loops: CDR1 SGHTA, CDR2 FQGNSA. V was pared by 5 bases and J by 7 bases, with 11 bases between. The DNA for the CDR3 is TGTGCCAGCAGCCCCCAACTAGGGACCCAGTACTTC. Its protein product is CASSPQLGTQYF. Complete variable domain (other parts from reference TRBV7-2 and TRBJ2-5): GAGVSQSPSNKVTEKGKDVELRCDPISGHTALYWYRQSLGQGLEFLIYFQGNSAPDKSGLPSDRFSAERTGGSVSTLTIQRTQQEDSAVYLCASSPQLGTQYFGPGTRLLVL.

The rearrangement uses TRBV7-8 and TRBJ1-1; maybe TRBD1 (5 bases). This CDR3 is 13 amino acids long. V was cut by 5 bases and J by 7 bases, with 14 bases left in between. From germline, CDR1 is SGHVS and CDR2 FQNEAQ. The CDR3 bases are TGTGCCAGCAGCCCACCCGGGGGGATTGAAGCTTTCTTT. Its protein is CASSPPGGIEAFF.

This clonotype was detected only a few times. The V and J genes are TRBV7-6 and TRBJ1-1, with D maybe TRBD1 (6 bases). The CDR3 consists of 14 residues. Germline V lookup: CDR1 SGHVS, CDR2 FNYEAQ. Deletions cut 3 bases from V and 5 bases from J, with 13 bases between. The CDR3 nucleotides read TGTGCCAGCAGCTTCCCAGGGGTAGATACTGAAGCTTTCTTT. Its protein product is CASSFPGVDTEAFF.

This clonotype was observed once. CDR3 coding DNA: TGTGCCAGCAGCTTCGGACAGCTAAACTGGAACACCGGGGAGCTGTTTTTT. Protein: CASSFGQLNWNTGELFF. The rearrangement uses TRBV7-2 and TRBJ2-2, with D perhaps matching TRBD1 (6 bases). Germline CDR1 and CDR2: SGHTA and FQGNSA. The ends were cut back, 3 bases at V and 1 base at J, with 15 bases in the middle. The CDR3 totals 17 residues.

This clonotype was counted between two and nine times. The chain recombines TRBV4-1 with TRBJ2-2; TRBD1 aligns across 12 bases. The CDR3 is 17 amino acids. The germline V gene has CDR1 MGHRA and CDR2 YSYEKL. V lost 4 bases to trimming and J lost 6 bases; unmatched junction nucleotides: 9. Written as DNA, the CDR3 is TGCGCCAGCAGCCCATATCCGGGACAGGGGGCCCCCGGGGAGCTGTTTTTT. Translation gives CASSPYPGQGAPGELFF.

The J gene is TRBJ1-6, the V gene TRBV12-3 or TRBV12-4; D ambiguous. Trimming took off 3 bases at V and 7 bases at J, with 16 bases between the two ends. The length of the CDR3 is 16 residues. The CDR3 loop reads CASSFDPARGNSPLHF. For the CDR3, the DNA is TGTGCCAGCAGTTTCGACCCGGCCAGAGGGAATTCACCCCTCCACTTT.

This chain links TRBV19 with TRBJ2-7; 7 bases align to TRBD1. This CDR3 is built from 14 residues. The V segment lost 6 bases and the J segment 3 bases; nucleotides outside the gene matches: 8. Germline V gene lookup returns CDR1 LNHDA and CDR2 SQIVND (reference sequence). The CDR3 region has the DNA TGTGCCAGTAGGCGATCAGGGGGAAACTACGAGCAGTACTTC. Translation: CASRRSGGNYEQYF.

This clonotype was recorded many times. J is TRBJ2-1 and V is TRBV7-9; D might be TRBD1 or TRBD2, each matching 7 bases. Germline V CDR1 and CDR2: SEHNR, FQNEAQ (reference sequence). The CDR3 is 14 residues long. V was shortened by 5 bases and J by 8 bases, with 16 bases between the two germline ends. This CDR3 is CASSLSGGVDEQFF. The CDR3 coding sequence is TGTGCCAGCAGCCTTTCAGGGGGGGTGGATGAGCAGTTCTTC.

The chain links TRBV2 to TRBJ2-7, with 11 bases identical to TRBD2. The length of the CDR3 is 13 residues. Looked up from germline, CDR1 is SNHLY and CDR2 is FYNNEI. V shed 6 bases, J shed 7 bases, and the junction held 5 bases outside the gene matches. CDR3 loop: CASRGTSGGEQYV. CDR3 sequence (DNA): TGTGCCAGCAGGGGGACTAGCGGAGGAGAGCAGTACGTC.